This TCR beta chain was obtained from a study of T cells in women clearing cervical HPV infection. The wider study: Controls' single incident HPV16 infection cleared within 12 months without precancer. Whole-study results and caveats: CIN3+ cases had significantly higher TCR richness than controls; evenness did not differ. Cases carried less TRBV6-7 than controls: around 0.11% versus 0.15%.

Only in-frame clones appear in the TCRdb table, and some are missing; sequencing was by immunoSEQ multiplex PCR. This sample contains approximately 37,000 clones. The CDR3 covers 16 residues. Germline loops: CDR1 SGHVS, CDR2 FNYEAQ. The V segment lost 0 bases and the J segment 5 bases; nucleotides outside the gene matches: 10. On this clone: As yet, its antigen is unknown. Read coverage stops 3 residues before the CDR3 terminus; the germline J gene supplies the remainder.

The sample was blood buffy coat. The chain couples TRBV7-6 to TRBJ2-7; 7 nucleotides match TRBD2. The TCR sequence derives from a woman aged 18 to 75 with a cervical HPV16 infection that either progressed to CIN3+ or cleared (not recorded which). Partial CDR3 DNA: TGTGCCAGCAGCTTAGCCCGACCCACCGGGGGGAACGAG. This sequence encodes CASSLARPTGGNE. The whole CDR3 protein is CASSLARPTGGNEQYF.